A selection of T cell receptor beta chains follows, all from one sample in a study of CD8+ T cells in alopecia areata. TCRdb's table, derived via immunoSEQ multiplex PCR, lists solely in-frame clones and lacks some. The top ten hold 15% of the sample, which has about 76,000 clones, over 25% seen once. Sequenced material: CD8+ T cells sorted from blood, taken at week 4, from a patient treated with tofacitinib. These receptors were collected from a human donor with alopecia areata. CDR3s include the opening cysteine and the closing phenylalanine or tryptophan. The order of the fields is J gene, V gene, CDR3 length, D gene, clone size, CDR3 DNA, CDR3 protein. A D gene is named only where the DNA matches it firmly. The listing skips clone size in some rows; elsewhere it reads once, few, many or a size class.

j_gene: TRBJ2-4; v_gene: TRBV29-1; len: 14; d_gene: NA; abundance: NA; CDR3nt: TGCAGCGTTCGGGACCGGGAGGCCAAAAACATTCAGTACTTC; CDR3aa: CSVRDREAKNIQYF
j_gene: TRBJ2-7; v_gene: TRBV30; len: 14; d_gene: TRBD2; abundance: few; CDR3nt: TGTGCCTGGAGATTAGCGGGAGAGTTTATAGAGCAGTACTTC; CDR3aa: CAWRLAGEFIEQYF
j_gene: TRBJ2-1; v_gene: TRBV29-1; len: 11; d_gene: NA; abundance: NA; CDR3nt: TGCAGCACTTCCTATTCGGGTGAGCAGTTCTTC; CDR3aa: CSTSYSGEQFF
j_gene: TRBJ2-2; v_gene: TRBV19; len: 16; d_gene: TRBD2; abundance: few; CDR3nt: TGTGCCAGTAGTATTTTACTAGCGGAACGCACCGGGGAGCTGTTTTTT; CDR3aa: CASSILLAERTGELFF
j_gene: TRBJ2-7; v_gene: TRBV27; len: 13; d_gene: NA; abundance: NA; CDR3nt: TGTGCCAGCAGTTTAAGTCCGAATTTAGCGCAGTACTTC; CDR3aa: CASSLSPNLAQYF
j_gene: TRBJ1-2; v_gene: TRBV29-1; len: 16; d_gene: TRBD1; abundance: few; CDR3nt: TGCAGCGTTTCTGCCGGACAGGACAGGGAGTCCTATGGCTACACCTTC; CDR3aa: CSVSAGQDRESYGYTF
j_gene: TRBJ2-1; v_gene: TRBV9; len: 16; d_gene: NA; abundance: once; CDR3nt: TGTGCCAGCAGCGTAGCCTCTTCAGCGGTGATCCATGAGCAGTTCTTC; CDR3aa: CASSVASSAVIHEQFF
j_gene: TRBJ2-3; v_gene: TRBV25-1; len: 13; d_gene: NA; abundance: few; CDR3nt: TGTGCCAGCAGGCAGTTGGGCACAGATACGCAGTATTTT; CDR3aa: CASRQLGTDTQYF
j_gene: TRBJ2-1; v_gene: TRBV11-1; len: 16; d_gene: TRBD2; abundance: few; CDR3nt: TGCGCCAGCAGCCAAGGGGCTAGCGGGACAGACAATGAGCAGTTCTTC; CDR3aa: CASSQGASGTDNEQFF
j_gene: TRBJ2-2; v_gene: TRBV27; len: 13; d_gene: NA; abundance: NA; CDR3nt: TGTGCCAGCAGTCCCATTGGCTCCGGGGAGCTGTTTTTT; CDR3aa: CASSPIGSGELFF
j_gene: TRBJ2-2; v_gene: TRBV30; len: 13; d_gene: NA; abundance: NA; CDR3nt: TGTGCCTGGACCGTGATCCCTGGAGGGGAGCTGTTTTTT; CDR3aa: CAWTVIPGGELFF
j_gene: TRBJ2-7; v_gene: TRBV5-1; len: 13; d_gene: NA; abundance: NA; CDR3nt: TGCGCCAGCAGCTCCCCAGACTCCTACGAGCAGTACTTC; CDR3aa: CASSSPDSYEQYF
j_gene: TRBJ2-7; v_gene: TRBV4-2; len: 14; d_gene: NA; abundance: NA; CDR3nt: TGTGCCAGCAGCCCCCCGGACCGAGCCTACGAGCAGTACTTC; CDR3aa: CASSPPDRAYEQYF
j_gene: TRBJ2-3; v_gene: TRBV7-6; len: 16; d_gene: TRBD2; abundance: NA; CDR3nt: TGTGCCAGCAGCCCTCGCGTAGCGGGACCCACAGATACGCAGTATTTT; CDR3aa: CASSPRVAGPTDTQYF
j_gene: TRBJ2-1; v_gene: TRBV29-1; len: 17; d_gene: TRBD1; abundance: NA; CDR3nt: TGCAGCGCCAATCTCCGGGACAGAAGCGGTGGGAGCAATGAGCAGTTCTTC; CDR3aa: CSANLRDRSGGSNEQFF
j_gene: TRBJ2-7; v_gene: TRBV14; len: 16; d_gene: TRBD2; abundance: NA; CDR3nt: TGTGCCAGCAGCCAAGATCACCAGCGGGAGGTCCACGAGCAGTACTTC; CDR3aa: CASSQDHQREVHEQYF
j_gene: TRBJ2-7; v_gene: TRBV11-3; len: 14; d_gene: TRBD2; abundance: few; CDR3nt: TGTGCCAGCAGCTTAGCGGCGGGAGGGCCCGAGCAGTACTTC; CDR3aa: CASSLAAGGPEQYF
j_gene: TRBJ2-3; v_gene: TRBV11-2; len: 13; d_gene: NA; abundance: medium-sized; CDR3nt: TGTGCCAGCAGTCCACCACTTGGAAATACGCAGTATTTT; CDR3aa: CASSPPLGNTQYF
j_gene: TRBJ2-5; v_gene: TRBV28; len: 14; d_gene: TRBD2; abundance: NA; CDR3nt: TGTGCCAGCAGTCGGAGCGGGACGGGAGAGACCCAGTACTTC; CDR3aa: CASSRSGTGETQYF
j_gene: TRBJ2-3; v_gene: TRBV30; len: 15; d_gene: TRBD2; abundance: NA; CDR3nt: TGTGCCTGGTCCCTAGCGGGAGTTAGCACAGATACGCAGTATTTT; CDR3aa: CAWSLAGVSTDTQYF
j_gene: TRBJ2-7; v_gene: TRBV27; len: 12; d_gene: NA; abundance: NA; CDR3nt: TGTGCCAGCAGAGGTAATAACTACGAGCAGTACTTC; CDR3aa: CASRGNNYEQYF
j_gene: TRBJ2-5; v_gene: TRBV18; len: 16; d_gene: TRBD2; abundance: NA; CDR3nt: TGTGCCAGCTCACCAGGGTTTAGCGGGAGTACGGAGACCCAGTACTTC; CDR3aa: CASSPGFSGSTETQYF
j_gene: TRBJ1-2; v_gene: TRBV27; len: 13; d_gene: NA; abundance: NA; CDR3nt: TGTGCCAGCAAGGGGGATATAAACTATGGCTACACCTTC; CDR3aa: CASKGDINYGYTF
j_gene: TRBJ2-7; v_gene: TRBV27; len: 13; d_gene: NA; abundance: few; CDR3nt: TGTGCCAGCAGTTACAGTGAACAACGCGAGCAGTACTTC; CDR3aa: CASSYSEQREQYF
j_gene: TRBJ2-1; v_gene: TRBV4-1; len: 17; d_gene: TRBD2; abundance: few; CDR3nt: TGCGCCAGCAGCCAAGAAATTGGCGGGAGGGTGAACAATGAGCAGTTCTTC; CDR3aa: CASSQEIGGRVNNEQFF
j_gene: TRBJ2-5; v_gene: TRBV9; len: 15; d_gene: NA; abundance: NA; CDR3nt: TGTGCCAGCAGCGTGACAGCTGCTGTACAAGAGACCCAGTACTTC; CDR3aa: CASSVTAAVQETQYF
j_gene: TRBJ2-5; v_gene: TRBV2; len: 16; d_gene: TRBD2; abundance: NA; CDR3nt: TGTGCCAGCAGGGCAACTAGCGGGAGGGCCCGAGAGACCCAGTACTTC; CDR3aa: CASRATSGRARETQYF
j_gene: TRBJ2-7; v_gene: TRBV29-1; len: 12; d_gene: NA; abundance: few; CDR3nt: TGCAGCGTTGATTGGAGGGGTGACGAGCAGTACTTC; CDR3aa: CSVDWRGDEQYF
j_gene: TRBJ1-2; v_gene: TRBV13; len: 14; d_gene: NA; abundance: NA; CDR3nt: TGTGCCAGCAGCCCCGGACAGCGCAACTATGGCTACACCTTC; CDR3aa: CASSPGQRNYGYTF
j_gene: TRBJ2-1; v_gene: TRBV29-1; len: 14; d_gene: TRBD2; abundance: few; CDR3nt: TGCAGCGTTGATGGGCGGGAGGGCCTTTATGAGCAGTTCTTC; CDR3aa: CSVDGREGLYEQFF
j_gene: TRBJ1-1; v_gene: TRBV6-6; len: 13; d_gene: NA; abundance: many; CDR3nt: TGTGCCAGCAGTTCACCATCCCGCACTGAAGCTTTCTTT; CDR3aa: CASSSPSRTEAFF
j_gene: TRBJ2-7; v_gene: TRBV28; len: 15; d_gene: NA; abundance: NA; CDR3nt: TGTGCCAGCAGTTCGGGACCGCGCTTGATAGACGAGCAGTACTTC; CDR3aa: CASSSGPRLIDEQYF
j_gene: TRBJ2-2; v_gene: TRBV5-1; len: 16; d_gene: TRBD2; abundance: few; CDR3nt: TGCGCCAGCAGCTGGGAGGGACTAGCAGTCGCCGGGGAGCTGTTTTTT; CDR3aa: CASSWEGLAVAGELFF
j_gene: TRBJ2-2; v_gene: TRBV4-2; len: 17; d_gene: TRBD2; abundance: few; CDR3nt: TGTGCCAGCAGCCCGGGACTAGCGGGAGCTCGGGACGGGGAGCTGTTTTTT; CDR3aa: CASSPGLAGARDGELFF
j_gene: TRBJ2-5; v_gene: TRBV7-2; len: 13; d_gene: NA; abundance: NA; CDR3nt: TGTGCCAGCAGCTTAGGGTCCCCGGAGACCCAGTACTTC; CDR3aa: CASSLGSPETQYF
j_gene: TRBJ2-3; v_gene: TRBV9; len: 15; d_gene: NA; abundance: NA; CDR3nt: TGTGCCAGCAGCCCGGACGGGGATAGCACAGATACGCAGTATTTT; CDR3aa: CASSPDGDSTDTQYF
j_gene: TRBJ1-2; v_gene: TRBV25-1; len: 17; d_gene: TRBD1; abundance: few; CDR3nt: TGTGCCAGCAGTGAATGGGGGACAGGGGGTTTCCCCTATGGCTACACCTTC; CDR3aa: CASSEWGTGGFPYGYTF
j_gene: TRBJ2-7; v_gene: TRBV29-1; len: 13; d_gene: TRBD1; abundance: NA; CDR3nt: TGCAGCGTTCGGACAGGGGCCTCCTACGAGCAGTACTTC; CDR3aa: CSVRTGASYEQYF